This record looks at one TCR beta chain sequence and its context. CDR1 is SGDLS, CDR2 YYNGEE, per germline. CDR3 length: 16 amino acids. V was pared by 4 bases and J by 1 base, with 17 bases between. Participants' reported clinical history set cohort assignment. The recovered donors of Cohort 3 showed two negative PCRs, clearance, or symptom resolution. This sample is part of a study of blood T cell repertoires in COVID-19. Across the study: Some COVID-19 samples were acute and others convalescent; all came from the United States, Italy and Spain.

TCRdb's copy holds only in-frame clones and misses some; the assay was immunoSEQ multiplex PCR. The sample has about 200,000 clones; approximately 82% are singletons. The V and J genes are TRBV9 and TRBJ1-2; TRBD1 is a possible D gene (6 bases). This clonotype originated in a man in his forties or fifties who had recovered from COVID-19. Specimen: PBMCs or T cells enriched from blood (not recorded which). The CDR3 region has the DNA TGTGCCAGCAGCCCTAGCCCCGGACAGATTAACTATGGCTACACCTTC. Translation gives CASSPSPGQINYGYTF.